A single sample gave rise to the 11 T cell receptor beta chains below, sequenced in a study of long-term antiretroviral therapy in people with HIV. The authors ran the immunoSEQ assay, v3.0, at survey level. Profiling relied on immunoSEQ multiplex PCR, and the TCRdb table lists in-frame clones only, not all of them. Of more than 20,000 clones listed, around 87% were seen once; the top ten hold around 4.8%. This specimen consisted of unsorted PBMCs, obtained roughly 2.7 years after starting antiretroviral therapy. These receptors all come from a man in his forties with HIV.

The CDR3 sequence is CASRKGQGLRGHNYGYTF. DNA for the CDR3: TGTGCCAGTAGGAAAGGACAGGGATTGAGGGGCCATAACTATGGCTACACCTTC. The chain joins TRBV19 to TRBJ1-2; TRBD1 agrees at 8 bases. Germline CDR1 reads LNHDA; CDR2 reads SQIVND (reference sequence). This CDR3 is 18 amino acids long. V trimming: 6 bases; J trimming: 1 base; junction bases outside the gene matches: 16.

The chain combines TRBV5-6 with TRBJ2-5; D gene unclear. Trimming shortened V by 0 bases and J by 2 bases, and 11 bases separated the two germline ends. This CDR3 has 15 amino acids. Germline CDR1 reads SGHDT; CDR2 reads YYEEEE. In DNA form, the CDR3 reads TGTGCCAGCAGCTTGGGGAACACTCTGCAAGAGACCCAGTACTTC. It is translated as CASSLGNTLQETQYF. The full variable domain, its missing parts supplied by reference TRBV5-6 and TRBJ2-5, is DAGVTQSPTHLIKTRGQQVTLRCSPKSGHDTVSWYQQALGQGPQFIFQYYEEEERQRGNFPDRFSGHQFPNYSSELNVNALLLGDSALYLCASSLGNTLQETQYFGPGTRLLVL.

This chain connects TRBV5-1 to TRBJ2-2; TRBD1 is a possible D gene (7 bases). The CDR3 is 16 amino acids. The germline gives CDR1 SGHRS, CDR2 YFSETQ. The V and J ends lost 5 bases and 4 bases respectively, with 18 bases between them. The CDR3 coding sequence is TGCGCCAGCAGTTTCGCGGCAGGGGGGCTCACCGGGGAGCTGTTTTTT. Protein product: CASSFAAGGLTGELFF.

The chain couples TRBV6-4 to TRBJ2-5; D is uncertain. This CDR3 comprises 16 residues. Germline V gene sequence: CDR1 MRHNA, CDR2 SNTAGT. The V end lost 6 bases, the J end lost 5 bases, and 22 bases lay between the germline ends. CDR3 region: CASSLKIKPLTETQYF. CDR3 coding DNA: TGTGCCAGCAGCTTAAAAATCAAGCCGTTAACGGAGACCCAGTACTTC.

V gene TRBV11-3 combines with J gene TRBJ2-4; no clear D gene. Germline CDR1 reads SGHNT; CDR2 reads YENEEA. V was pared by 1 base and J by 9 bases, with 10 bases between. The CDR3 has 13 residues. Here the CDR3 reads CASSLGEYGIQYF. The CDR3 region has the DNA TGTGCCAGCAGCTTAGGAGAATATGGCATTCAGTACTTC.

A few counts support this clone. CDR3 residues: CASRDSFYEQYF. The CDR3 bases are TGCGCCAGCAGGGACAGCTTCTACGAGCAGTACTTC. This sequence joins TRBV10-2 and TRBJ2-7; weak D call: TRBD1 (6 bases). Germline lookup yields CDR1 WSHSY and CDR2 SAAADI. Trimming took 6 bases from V and 3 from J, leaving 9 bases between them. The CDR3 has 12 residues.

J is TRBJ1-3 and V is TRBV9; no reliable D call. CDR1 SGDLS and CDR2 YYNGEE come from the germline V gene. The ends were cut back, 0 bases at V and 4 bases at J, with 11 bases in the middle. The CDR3 extends over 15 amino acids. For the CDR3, the DNA is TGTGCCAGCAGCGTAGCACCAGGTCCGGGAAACACCATATATTTT. It specifies CASSVAPGPGNTIYF.

The chain couples TRBV18 to TRBJ2-7, with a weak D call TRBD1 (6 bases). Trimming took 0 bases from V and 3 from J, leaving 6 bases between them. The CDR3 has 13 amino acids. The V gene's germline CDR1 is KGHSH and CDR2 LQKENI. The CDR3 loop reads CASSPPQGYEQYF. In DNA, the CDR3 is TGTGCCAGCTCACCACCACAGGGCTACGAGCAGTACTTC.

This rearrangement joins TRBV2 to TRBJ1-2; 9 bases agree with TRBD1. V lost 4 bases and J lost 2; bases outside the gene matches: 8. The germline gives CDR1 SNHLY, CDR2 FYNNEI. This CDR3 spans 16 amino acids. Written as DNA, the CDR3 is TGTGCCAGCAGTGGGGACAGGGACCGAATAAACTATGGCTACACCTTC. This translates into CASSGDRDRINYGYTF.

The chain recombines TRBV27 with TRBJ2-1, with 11 nucleotides matching TRBD2. Germline trimming cut 6 bases from V and 1 base from J; bases unmatched to any gene: 11. CDR1 is MNHEY and CDR2 is SMNVEV in the germline V gene (reference sequence). There are 18 residues in the CDR3. Written as DNA, the CDR3 is TGTGCCAGCAGAGATAAGTGGGGACTAGCGGCTTCCTACAATGAGCAGTTCTTC. Translated: CASRDKWGLAASYNEQFF.

This clone turned up a few times. The J gene is TRBJ1-2, the V gene TRBV7-9, with unresolved D. This CDR3 region has 17 residues. V lost 4 bases to trimming and J lost 0 bases, with 18 bases between them. The germline gives CDR1 SEHNR, CDR2 FQNEAQ (reference sequence). The CDR3 nucleotides read TGTGCCAGCAGCTCACGGGCCCCGGGATCCTCTAACTATGGCTACACCTTC. It yields the protein CASSSRAPGSSNYGYTF. The whole variable domain, filled in from reference TRBV7-9 and TRBJ1-2, reads DTGVSQNPRHKITKRGQNVTFRCDPISEHNRLYWYRQTLGQGPEFLTYFQNEAQLEKSRLLSDRFSAERPKGSFSTLEIQRTEQGDSAMYLCASSSRAPGSSNYGYTFGSGTRLTVV.